Listed below are T cell receptor beta chains from one sample, sequenced in a study of T cells after yellow fever vaccination. A single record per CDR3 protein comes from TCRdb applying MiXCR to the 5' RACE reads. Of a few hundred thousand distinct CDR3 sequences listed, 6.2% are singletons. The input for sequencing was PBMCs, taken 5 days after the yellow fever booster vaccination. These TCRs come from a man younger than 45 who received the YFV17D yellow fever vaccine. CDR3s include the opening cysteine and the closing phenylalanine or tryptophan. A D gene is named only where the DNA matches it firmly. Size is omitted from some rows. Given values are once, few, many or a class for expanded clones.

v_call: TRBV19; j_call: TRBJ1-6; clone_size: many; d_call: .; cdr3_aa: CASMGAEGIESPLHF; cdr3_nt: TGTGCCAGTATGGGGGCCGAAGGGATTGAATCACCCCTCCACTTT
v_call: TRBV12-3/TRBV12-4; j_call: TRBJ1-5; clone_size: .; d_call: TRBD1; cdr3_aa: CASEGTGGNQPQHF; cdr3_nt: TGTGCCAGCGAAGGGACAGGGGGGAATCAGCCCCAGCATTTT
v_call: TRBV28; j_call: TRBJ2-1; clone_size: .; d_call: TRBD2; cdr3_aa: CASIQSSGSHDNEQFF; cdr3_nt: TGTGCCAGCATCCAATCCAGCGGGAGTCACGACAATGAGCAGTTCTTC
v_call: TRBV5-1; j_call: TRBJ2-5; clone_size: .; d_call: .; cdr3_aa: CASSASQGLGQETQYF; cdr3_nt: TGCGCCAGCAGCGCCTCACAGGGCCTCGGGCAAGAGACCCAGTACTTC
v_call: TRBV11-3; j_call: TRBJ2-1; clone_size: .; d_call: .; cdr3_aa: CASSDRDSGPYNEQFF; cdr3_nt: TGTGCCAGCAGCGACCGGGACAGCGGGCCCTACAATGAGCAGTTCTTC
v_call: TRBV4-3; j_call: TRBJ2-7; clone_size: many; d_call: TRBD1; cdr3_aa: CASSRLSGQGAYEQYF; cdr3_nt: TGCGCCAGCAGCCGCCTATCGGGACAGGGGGCCTACGAGCAGTACTTC
v_call: TRBV5-6; j_call: TRBJ2-1; clone_size: .; d_call: .; cdr3_aa: CASSPAARPTYNEQFF; cdr3_nt: TGTGCCAGCAGCCCGGCCGCCAGACCTACCTACAATGAGCAGTTCTTC
v_call: TRBV6-2/TRBV6-3; j_call: TRBJ2-7; clone_size: few; d_call: .; cdr3_aa: CASSLFFSYEQYF; cdr3_nt: TGTGCCAGCAGCTTGTTTTTCTCCTACGAGCAGTACTTC
v_call: TRBV4-3; j_call: TRBJ1-5; clone_size: many; d_call: .; cdr3_aa: CASSRLVGQPQHF; cdr3_nt: TGCGCCAGCAGCCGCCTGGTGGGCCAGCCCCAGCATTTT
v_call: TRBV7-2; j_call: TRBJ2-5; clone_size: many; d_call: TRBD2; cdr3_aa: CASSLNLAGRETQYF; cdr3_nt: TGTGCCAGCAGCTTAAATCTAGCGGGAAGGGAGACCCAGTACTTC
v_call: TRBV5-4; j_call: TRBJ2-1; clone_size: many; d_call: .; cdr3_aa: CASSLGRKLDNEQFF; cdr3_nt: TGTGCCAGCAGCTTGGGCAGAAAACTTGACAATGAGCAGTTCTTC
v_call: TRBV7-2; j_call: TRBJ1-5; clone_size: few; d_call: .; cdr3_aa: CASSLAPQNQPQHF; cdr3_nt: TGTGCCAGCAGCTTAGCACCCCAGAATCAGCCCCAGCATTTT
v_call: TRBV7-2; j_call: TRBJ2-2; clone_size: .; d_call: TRBD2; cdr3_aa: CSSRILAGDAGELFF; cdr3_nt: TGTTCCAGCAGGATACTAGCGGGAGATGCCGGGGAGCTGTTTTTT
v_call: TRBV20-1; j_call: TRBJ2-1; clone_size: few; d_call: .; cdr3_aa: CSARPGAGYNEQFF; cdr3_nt: TGCAGCGCTAGGCCCGGGGCGGGGTATAATGAGCAGTTCTTC
v_call: TRBV29-1; j_call: TRBJ2-7; clone_size: many; d_call: .; cdr3_aa: CSVAQGIHEQYF; cdr3_nt: TGCAGCGTTGCTCAGGGAATCCACGAGCAGTACTTC
v_call: TRBV28; j_call: TRBJ1-2; clone_size: .; d_call: .; cdr3_aa: CASSLSGGNYGYTF; cdr3_nt: TGTGCCAGCAGTTTATCTGGGGGGAACTATGGCTACACCTTC
v_call: TRBV3-1; j_call: TRBJ2-3; clone_size: .; d_call: TRBD2; cdr3_aa: CASSHSGLAGSDTQYF; cdr3_nt: TGTGCCAGCAGCCATAGCGGACTAGCGGGTTCAGATACGCAGTATTTT
v_call: TRBV10-3; j_call: TRBJ2-1; clone_size: many; d_call: .; cdr3_aa: CAISGGYGSGSNEQFF; cdr3_nt: TGTGCCATCAGTGGCGGGTACGGGTCAGGGTCCAATGAGCAGTTCTTC
v_call: TRBV27; j_call: TRBJ2-3; clone_size: .; d_call: .; cdr3_aa: CASSPLAELGTDTQYF; cdr3_nt: TGTGCCAGCAGTCCTTTAGCGGAGCTGGGCACAGATACGCAGTATTTT
v_call: TRBV7-3; j_call: TRBJ2-1; clone_size: .; d_call: .; cdr3_aa: CTSSVSRDALYNEQFF; cdr3_nt: TGTACCAGCAGCGTATCCCGGGACGCGCTCTACAATGAGCAGTTCTTC
v_call: TRBV10-3; j_call: TRBJ2-5; clone_size: many; d_call: .; cdr3_aa: CAISESELQETQYF; cdr3_nt: TGTGCCATCAGTGAAAGCGAACTCCAAGAGACCCAGTACTTC
v_call: TRBV5-1; j_call: TRBJ2-1; clone_size: .; d_call: .; cdr3_aa: CASSPGHMLSYNEQFF; cdr3_nt: TGCGCCAGCAGCCCCGGACATATGCTTTCCTACAATGAGCAGTTCTTC
v_call: TRBV20-1; j_call: TRBJ1-1; clone_size: few; d_call: .; cdr3_aa: CRATANTEAFF; cdr3_nt: TGCAGAGCGACGGCGAACACTGAAGCTTTCTTT
v_call: TRBV12-3/TRBV12-4; j_call: TRBJ2-7; clone_size: .; d_call: TRBD1; cdr3_aa: CASSPQGASYEQYF; cdr3_nt: TGTGCCAGCAGTCCCCAGGGGGCTTCCTACGAGCAGTACTTC
v_call: TRBV20-1; j_call: TRBJ2-1; clone_size: .; d_call: .; cdr3_aa: CSARDPAYNEQFF; cdr3_nt: TGCAGTGCTAGAGATCCAGCGTACAATGAGCAGTTCTTC
v_call: TRBV19; j_call: TRBJ2-2; clone_size: few; d_call: .; cdr3_aa: CASSIRRSPGAGELFF; cdr3_nt: TGTGCCAGTAGTATACGTCGGTCACCAGGGGCCGGGGAGCTGTTTTTT
v_call: TRBV3-1; j_call: TRBJ2-7; clone_size: few; d_call: .; cdr3_aa: CASSQGLGSYEQYF; cdr3_nt: TGTGCCAGCAGCCAGGGTCTAGGGTCCTACGAGCAGTACTTC
v_call: TRBV5-1; j_call: TRBJ2-2; clone_size: many; d_call: TRBD1; cdr3_aa: CASSVPQGAVGELFF; cdr3_nt: TGCGCCAGCAGCGTTCCACAGGGGGCCGTCGGGGAGCTGTTTTTT
v_call: TRBV5-1; j_call: TRBJ2-5; clone_size: .; d_call: TRBD2; cdr3_aa: CASSPRLARNQETQYF; cdr3_nt: TGCGCCAGCAGCCCCCGACTAGCGCGAAATCAAGAGACCCAGTACTTC
v_call: TRBV29-1; j_call: TRBJ1-1; clone_size: many; d_call: .; cdr3_aa: CSVEDREGTEAFF; cdr3_nt: TGCAGCGTTGAAGACAGGGAAGGCACTGAAGCTTTCTTT
v_call: TRBV6-2/TRBV6-3; j_call: TRBJ2-7; clone_size: few; d_call: TRBD2; cdr3_aa: CASSERGTSGYEQYF; cdr3_nt: TGTGCCAGCAGCGAGCGCGGAACTAGCGGGTACGAGCAGTACTTC
v_call: TRBV30; j_call: TRBJ2-7; clone_size: .; d_call: .; cdr3_aa: CAWRNSRRQYEQYF; cdr3_nt: TGTGCCTGGAGGAACAGTCGTCGGCAGTACGAGCAGTACTTC
v_call: TRBV7-2; j_call: TRBJ1-4; clone_size: many; d_call: .; cdr3_aa: CASSPYNNEKLFF; cdr3_nt: TGTGCCAGCAGCCCCTACAACAATGAAAAACTGTTTTTT
v_call: TRBV7-2; j_call: TRBJ2-5; clone_size: few; d_call: TRBD2; cdr3_aa: CASSLFLWEGRETQYF; cdr3_nt: TGTGCCAGCAGCTTATTTTTGTGGGAGGGCCGTGAGACCCAGTACTTC
v_call: TRBV6-5; j_call: TRBJ1-6; clone_size: many; d_call: .; cdr3_aa: CASSYYSGKGASPLHF; cdr3_nt: TGTGCCAGCAGTTATTATTCAGGGAAAGGTGCTTCACCCCTCCACTTT
v_call: TRBV7-2; j_call: TRBJ2-5; clone_size: few; d_call: .; cdr3_aa: CASSLAPPIRVGLGETQYF; cdr3_nt: TGTGCCAGCAGCTTAGCCCCCCCGATCAGGGTAGGGCTAGGTGAGACCCAGTACTTC
v_call: TRBV12-3/TRBV12-4; j_call: TRBJ1-1; clone_size: .; d_call: .; cdr3_aa: CASSPVFEDTEAFF; cdr3_nt: TGTGCCAGCAGTCCAGTTTTCGAGGACACTGAAGCTTTCTTT
v_call: TRBV6-2/TRBV6-3; j_call: TRBJ2-5; clone_size: .; d_call: .; cdr3_aa: CASSNWREETQYF; cdr3_nt: TGTGCCAGCAGTAATTGGAGGGAAGAGACCCAGTACTTC
v_call: TRBV9; j_call: TRBJ2-2; clone_size: many; d_call: TRBD2; cdr3_aa: CASSPSRLAGVDGELFF; cdr3_nt: TGTGCCAGCAGCCCTAGCCGACTAGCGGGAGTTGACGGGGAGCTGTTTTTT
v_call: TRBV7-8; j_call: TRBJ2-7; clone_size: .; d_call: TRBD1; cdr3_aa: CASSFPGQGLEQYF; cdr3_nt: TGTGCCAGCAGCTTCCCGGGACAGGGGCTCGAGCAGTACTTC
v_call: TRBV27; j_call: TRBJ2-7; clone_size: few; d_call: .; cdr3_aa: CASSSYPLTAREQYF; cdr3_nt: TGTGCCAGCAGTTCCTACCCCCTTACTGCGCGCGAGCAGTACTTC